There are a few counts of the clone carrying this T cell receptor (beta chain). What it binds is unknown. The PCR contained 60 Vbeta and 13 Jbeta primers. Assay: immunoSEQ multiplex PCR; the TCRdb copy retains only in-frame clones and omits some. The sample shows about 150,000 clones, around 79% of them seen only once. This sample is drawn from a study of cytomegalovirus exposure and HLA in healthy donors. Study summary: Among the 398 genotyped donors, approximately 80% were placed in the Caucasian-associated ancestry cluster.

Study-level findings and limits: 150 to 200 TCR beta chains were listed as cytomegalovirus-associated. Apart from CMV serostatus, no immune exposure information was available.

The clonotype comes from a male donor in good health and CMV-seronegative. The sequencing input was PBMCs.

CDR3 loop: CASSTGGTGRTSANYGYTF. The CDR3 nucleotides read TGTGCCAGCAGCACCGGAGGGACAGGGAGAACCTCAGCTAACTATGGCTACACCTTC. The chain joins TRBV5-4 to TRBJ1-2, with 9 bases aligning to TRBD1. The germline gives CDR1 SGHNT, CDR2 YYREEE (reference sequence). The V and J ends lost 4 bases and 0 bases, in that order; junction bases with no gene match: 16. CDR3 length equals 19 residues.